Below are 8 T cell receptor beta chains sequenced from a single sample in a study of blood T cell repertoires in COVID-19. Libraries were prepared by immunoSEQ multiplex PCR; TCRdb keeps only in-frame clonotypes and omits some of them. The table includes approximately 150,000 clones, 80% to 90% detected once. The sample taken for sequencing was peripheral blood. These receptors all stem from a young man with COVID-19, enrolled during active disease.

This clone was picked up one time. The chain carries TRBV5-1 and TRBJ1-1; TRBD1 might be the D (6 bases). Trimming removed 1 base from V and 4 bases from J, with 14 bases in between. CDR1 and CDR2 from the germline V gene are SGHRS and YFSETQ. This CDR3 spans 15 amino acids. The CDR3 region has the DNA TGCGCCAGCAGCTTGTCGGGGGGCGGTAGCACTGAAGCTTTCTTT. It translates to CASSLSGGGSTEAFF.

The chain couples TRBV6-5 to TRBJ1-1; TRBD1 is a possible D gene (5 bases). Germline values: CDR1 MNHEY, CDR2 SVGAGI. Trimming left V 7 bases short and J 0 bases short, with 12 bases between. The CDR3 is made up of 14 amino acids. This CDR3 reads CASNKQDLNTEAFF. The CDR3 DNA reads as TGTGCCAGCAACAAACAGGATTTGAACACTGAAGCTTTCTTT.

This clone has just one count. V is TRBV11-2 and J is TRBJ2-3, with a possible D match to TRBD2 (6 bases). The CDR3 consists of 15 residues. CDR1 is SGHAT and CDR2 is FQNNGV in the germline V gene. The germline V and J ends were trimmed by 5 bases and 6 bases, with 18 bases remaining between them. The chain's CDR3 is CASSPSGTSVDTQYF. In nucleotides, the CDR3 is TGTGCCAGCAGCCCCTCCGGGACTTCCGTTGATACGCAGTATTTT.

The rearrangement uses TRBV7-8 and TRBJ2-1; D is perhaps TRBD1 (6 bases). Germline V gives CDR1 SGHVS, CDR2 FQNEAQ. The CDR3 is 15 amino acids. With 4 bases removed from V and 2 bases from J, the gap between germline ends came to 12 bases. CDR3 protein: CASSSTGSAYNEQFF. In DNA form, the CDR3 reads TGTGCCAGCAGCTCCACAGGGTCAGCCTACAATGAGCAGTTCTTC.

The chain joins TRBV9 to TRBJ2-5; D may be TRBD1 (6 bases). Trimming cost V 0 bases and J 4 bases, with 13 bases left between them. Germline V lookup: CDR1 SGDLS, CDR2 YYNGEE. The CDR3 spans 15 residues. CDR3 DNA sequence: TGTGCCAGCAGCGTAGATCAGGGGCCGGGAGAGACCCAGTACTTC. Translated: CASSVDQGPGETQYF.

The chain employs TRBV24-1 and TRBJ2-2; D not resolved. Germline V gene sequence: CDR1 KGHDR, CDR2 SFDVKD. V lost 6 bases and J 5 bases, leaving 9 bases between the germline ends. This CDR3 has 13 residues. The CDR3 loop reads CATSSIETGELFF. DNA of the CDR3: TGTGCCACCAGTTCCATAGAGACCGGGGAGCTGTTTTTT.

The chain joins TRBV24-1 to TRBJ2-1, with TRBD2 as a possible D gene (5 bases). CDR3 length: 15 residues. V was pared by 1 base and J by 7 bases, with 13 bases between. From germline, CDR1 is KGHDR and CDR2 SFDVKD. The CDR3 DNA reads as TGTGCCACCAGTGATTTCGGTCCTACGGGGAATGAGCAGTTCTTC. Translating it yields CATSDFGPTGNEQFF.

J is TRBJ2-7 and V is TRBV5-4; 14 nucleotides align to TRBD2. V trimming: 6 bases; J trimming: 7 bases; junction bases outside the gene matches: 9. Looked up from germline, CDR1 is SGHNT and CDR2 is YYREEE (reference sequence). This CDR3 is 15 amino acids long. The CDR3 DNA reads as TGTGCCAGCACCGAAGGACTAGCGGGAGGTCATGAGCAGTACTTC. This sequence encodes CASTEGLAGGHEQYF. The entire variable domain, with the rest obtained from reference TRBV5-4 and TRBJ2-7, is as follows: ETGVTQSPTHLIKTRGQQVTLRCSSQSGHNTVSWYQQALGQGPQFIFQYYREEENGRGNFPPRFSGLQFPNYSSELNVNALELDDSALYLCASTEGLAGGHEQYFGPGTRLTVT.